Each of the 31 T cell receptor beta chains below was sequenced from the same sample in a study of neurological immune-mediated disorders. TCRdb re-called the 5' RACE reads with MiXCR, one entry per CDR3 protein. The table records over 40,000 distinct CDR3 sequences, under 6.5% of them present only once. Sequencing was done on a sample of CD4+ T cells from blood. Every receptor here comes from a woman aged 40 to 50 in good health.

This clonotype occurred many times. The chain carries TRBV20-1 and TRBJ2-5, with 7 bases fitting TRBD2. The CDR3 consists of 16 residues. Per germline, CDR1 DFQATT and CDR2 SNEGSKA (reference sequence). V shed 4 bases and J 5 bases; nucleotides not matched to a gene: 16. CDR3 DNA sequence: TGCAGTGCTACCCAGAACCTAGCGGCAGGCCGGGAGACCCAGTACTTC. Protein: CSATQNLAAGRETQYF.

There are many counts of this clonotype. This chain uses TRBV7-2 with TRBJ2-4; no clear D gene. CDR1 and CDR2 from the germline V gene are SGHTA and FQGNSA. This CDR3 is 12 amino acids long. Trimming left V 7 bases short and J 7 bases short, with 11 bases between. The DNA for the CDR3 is TGTGCCAGCAACCTGGACCGGAACATTCAGTACTTC. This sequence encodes CASNLDRNIQYF.

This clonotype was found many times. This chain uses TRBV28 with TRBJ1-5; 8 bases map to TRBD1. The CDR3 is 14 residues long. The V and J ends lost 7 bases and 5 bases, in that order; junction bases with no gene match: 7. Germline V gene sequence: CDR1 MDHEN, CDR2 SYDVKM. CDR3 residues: CASNTQGAHQPQHF. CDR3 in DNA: TGTGCCAGCAATACTCAGGGGGCCCATCAGCCCCAGCATTTT. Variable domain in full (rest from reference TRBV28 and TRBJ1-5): DVKVTQSSRYLVKRTGEKVFLECVQDMDHENMFWYRQDPGLGLRLIYFSYDVKMKEKGDIPEGYSVSREKKERFSLILESASTNQTSMYLCASNTQGAHQPQHFGDGTRLSIL.

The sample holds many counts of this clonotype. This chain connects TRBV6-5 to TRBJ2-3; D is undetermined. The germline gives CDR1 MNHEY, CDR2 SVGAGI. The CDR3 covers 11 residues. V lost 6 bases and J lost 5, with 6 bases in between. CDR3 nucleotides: TGTGCCAGCAGGGTCGAAGATACGCAGTATTTT. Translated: CASRVEDTQYF.

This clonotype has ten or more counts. This CDR3 is CASSLGTPGTTGANVLTF. The CDR3 coding sequence is TGCGCCAGCAGCTTGGGTACCCCAGGGACTACTGGGGCCAACGTCCTGACTTTC. This sequence joins TRBV5-1 and TRBJ2-6, with 7 bases lining up with TRBD2. This CDR3 comprises 18 residues. V trimming: 0 bases; J trimming: 2 bases; junction bases outside the gene matches: 8. Per germline, CDR1 SGHRS and CDR2 YFSETQ.

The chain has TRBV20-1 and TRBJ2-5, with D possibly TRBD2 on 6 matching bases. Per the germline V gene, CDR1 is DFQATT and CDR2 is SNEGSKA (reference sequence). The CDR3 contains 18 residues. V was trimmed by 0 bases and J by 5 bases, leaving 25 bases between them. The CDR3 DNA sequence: TGCAGTGCTAGAGATAGCGGCTACGGAGGGATCCTCCGGGAGACCCAGTACTTC. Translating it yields CSARDSGYGGILRETQYF.

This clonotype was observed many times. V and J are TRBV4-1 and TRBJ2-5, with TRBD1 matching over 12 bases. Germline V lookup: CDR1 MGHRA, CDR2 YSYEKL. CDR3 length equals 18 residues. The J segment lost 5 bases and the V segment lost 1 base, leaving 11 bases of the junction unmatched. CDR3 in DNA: TGCGCCAGCAGCCAAGGAGAGTCCAGGGACAGGGGGCGGGAGACCCAGTACTTC. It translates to CASSQGESRDRGRETQYF.

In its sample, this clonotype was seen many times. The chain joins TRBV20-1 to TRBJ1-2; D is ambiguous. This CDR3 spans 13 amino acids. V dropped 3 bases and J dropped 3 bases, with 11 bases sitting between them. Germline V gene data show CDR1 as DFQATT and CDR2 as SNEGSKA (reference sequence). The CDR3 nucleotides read TGCAGTGCTAGGAGGGAGAGGGACTATGGCTACACCTTC. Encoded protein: CSARRERDYGYTF.

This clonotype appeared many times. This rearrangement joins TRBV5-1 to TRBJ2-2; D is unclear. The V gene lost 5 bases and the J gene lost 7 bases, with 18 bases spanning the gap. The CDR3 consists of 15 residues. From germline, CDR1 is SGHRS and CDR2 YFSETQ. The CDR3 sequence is CASSLSSSAIGELFF. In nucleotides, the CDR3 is TGCGCCAGCAGTCTTTCATCTTCCGCGATCGGGGAGCTGTTTTTT.

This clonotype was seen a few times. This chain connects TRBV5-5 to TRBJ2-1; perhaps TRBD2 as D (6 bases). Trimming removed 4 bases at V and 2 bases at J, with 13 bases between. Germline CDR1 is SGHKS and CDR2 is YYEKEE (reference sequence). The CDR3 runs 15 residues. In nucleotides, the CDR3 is TGTGCCAGCAGCCTGGCGGCGGGACCCTACAATGAGCAGTTCTTC. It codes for CASSLAAGPYNEQFF.

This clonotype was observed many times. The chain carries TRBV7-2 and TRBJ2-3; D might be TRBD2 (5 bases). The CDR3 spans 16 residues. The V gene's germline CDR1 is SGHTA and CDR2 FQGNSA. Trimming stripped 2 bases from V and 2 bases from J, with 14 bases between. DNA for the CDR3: TGTGCCAGCAGCTTACGCAGCGGCGTATCCACAGATACGCAGTATTTT. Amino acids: CASSLRSGVSTDTQYF.

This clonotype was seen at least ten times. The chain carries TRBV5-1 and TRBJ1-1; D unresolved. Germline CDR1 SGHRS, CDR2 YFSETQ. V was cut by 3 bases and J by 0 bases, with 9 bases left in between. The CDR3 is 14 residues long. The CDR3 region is CASSSDLVNTEAFF. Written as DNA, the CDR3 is TGCGCCAGCAGCTCAGATCTCGTGAACACTGAAGCTTTCTTT.

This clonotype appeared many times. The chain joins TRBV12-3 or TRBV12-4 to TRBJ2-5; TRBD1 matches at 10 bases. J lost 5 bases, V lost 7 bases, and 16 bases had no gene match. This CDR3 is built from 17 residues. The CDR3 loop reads CASTPKQGTGVRETQYF. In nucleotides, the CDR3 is TGTGCCAGCACTCCAAAGCAGGGGACAGGGGTCAGGGAGACCCAGTACTTC.

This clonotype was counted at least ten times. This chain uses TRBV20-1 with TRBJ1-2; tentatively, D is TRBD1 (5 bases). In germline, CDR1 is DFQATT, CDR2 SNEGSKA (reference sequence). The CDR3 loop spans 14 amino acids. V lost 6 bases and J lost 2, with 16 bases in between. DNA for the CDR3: TGCAGTGCCAACCCCGGACGGACAAACTATGGCTACACCTTC. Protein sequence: CSANPGRTNYGYTF.

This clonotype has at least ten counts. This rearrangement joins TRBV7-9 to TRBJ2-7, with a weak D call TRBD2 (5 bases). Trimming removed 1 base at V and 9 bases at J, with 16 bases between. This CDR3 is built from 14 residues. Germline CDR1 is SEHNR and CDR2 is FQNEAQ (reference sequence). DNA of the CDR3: TGTGCCAGCAGCTTAGAGGGAGTAAAGGGCGTGCAGTACTTC. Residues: CASSLEGVKGVQYF.

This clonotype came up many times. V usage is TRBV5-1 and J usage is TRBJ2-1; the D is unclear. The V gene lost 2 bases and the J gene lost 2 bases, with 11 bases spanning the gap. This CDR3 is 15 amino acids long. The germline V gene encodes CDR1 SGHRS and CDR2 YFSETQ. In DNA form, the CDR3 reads TGCGCCAGCAGCTTTTGGTCTAGACCCTACAATGAGCAGTTCTTC. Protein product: CASSFWSRPYNEQFF.

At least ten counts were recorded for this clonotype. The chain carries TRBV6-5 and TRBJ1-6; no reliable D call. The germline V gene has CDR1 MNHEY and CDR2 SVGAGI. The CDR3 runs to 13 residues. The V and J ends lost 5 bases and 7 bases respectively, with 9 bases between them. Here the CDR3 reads CASSNLENSPLHF. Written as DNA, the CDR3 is TGTGCCAGCAGTAACTTAGAGAATTCACCCCTCCACTTT.

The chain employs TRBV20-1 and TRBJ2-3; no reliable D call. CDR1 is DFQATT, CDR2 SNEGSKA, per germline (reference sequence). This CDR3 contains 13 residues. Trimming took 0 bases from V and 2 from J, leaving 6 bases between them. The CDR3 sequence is CSARDLYTDTQYF. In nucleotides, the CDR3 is TGCAGTGCTAGAGATCTCTACACAGATACGCAGTATTTT.

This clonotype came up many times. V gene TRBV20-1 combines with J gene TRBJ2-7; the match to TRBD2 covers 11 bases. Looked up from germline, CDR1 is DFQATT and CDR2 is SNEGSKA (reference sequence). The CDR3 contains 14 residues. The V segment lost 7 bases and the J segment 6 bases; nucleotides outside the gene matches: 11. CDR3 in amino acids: CSVTSGRVLGEQYF. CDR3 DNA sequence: TGCAGTGTTACTAGCGGGAGAGTCCTGGGCGAGCAGTACTTC.

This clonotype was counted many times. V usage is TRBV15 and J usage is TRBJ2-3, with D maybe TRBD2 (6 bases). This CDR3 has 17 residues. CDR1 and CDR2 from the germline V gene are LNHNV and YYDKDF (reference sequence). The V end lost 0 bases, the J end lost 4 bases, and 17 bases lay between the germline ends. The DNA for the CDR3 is TGTGCCACCAGCAGAGATGTCGGACTACACGATGCAGATACGCAGTATTTT. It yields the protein CATSRDVGLHDADTQYF.

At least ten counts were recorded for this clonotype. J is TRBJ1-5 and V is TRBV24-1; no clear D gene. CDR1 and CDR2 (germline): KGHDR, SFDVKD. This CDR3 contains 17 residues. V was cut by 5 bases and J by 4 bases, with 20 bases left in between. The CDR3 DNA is TGTGCCACCAGTGCCCAAGGCCGTACGGCCCGTAATCAGCCCCAGCATTTT. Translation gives CATSAQGRTARNQPQHF.

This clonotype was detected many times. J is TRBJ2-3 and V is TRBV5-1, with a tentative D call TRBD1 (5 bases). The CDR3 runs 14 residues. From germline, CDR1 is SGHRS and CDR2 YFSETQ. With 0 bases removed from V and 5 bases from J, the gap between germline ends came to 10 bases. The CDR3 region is CASSLGGLGDTQYF. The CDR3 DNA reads TGCGCCAGCAGCTTGGGGGGCCTGGGAGATACGCAGTATTTT.

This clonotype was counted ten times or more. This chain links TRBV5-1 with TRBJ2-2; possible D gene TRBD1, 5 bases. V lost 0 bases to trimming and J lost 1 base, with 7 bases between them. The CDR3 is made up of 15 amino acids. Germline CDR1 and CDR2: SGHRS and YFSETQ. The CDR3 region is CASSLATGNTGELFF. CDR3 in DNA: TGCGCCAGCAGCTTGGCAACAGGGAACACCGGGGAGCTGTTTTTT.

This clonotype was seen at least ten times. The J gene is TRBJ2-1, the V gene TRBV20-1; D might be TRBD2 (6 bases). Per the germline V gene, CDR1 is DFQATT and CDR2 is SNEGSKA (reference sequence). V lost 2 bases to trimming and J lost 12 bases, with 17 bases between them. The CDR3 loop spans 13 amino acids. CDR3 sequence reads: CSARRPSGTGQFF. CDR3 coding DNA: TGCAGTGCTAGACGCCCTTCAGGGACTGGGCAGTTCTTC.

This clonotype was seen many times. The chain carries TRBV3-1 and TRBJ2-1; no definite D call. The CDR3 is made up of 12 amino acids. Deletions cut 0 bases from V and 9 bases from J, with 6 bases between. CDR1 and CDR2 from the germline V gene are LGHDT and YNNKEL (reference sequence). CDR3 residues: CASSQDWGEQFF. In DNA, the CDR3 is TGTGCCAGCAGCCAAGATTGGGGTGAGCAGTTCTTC.

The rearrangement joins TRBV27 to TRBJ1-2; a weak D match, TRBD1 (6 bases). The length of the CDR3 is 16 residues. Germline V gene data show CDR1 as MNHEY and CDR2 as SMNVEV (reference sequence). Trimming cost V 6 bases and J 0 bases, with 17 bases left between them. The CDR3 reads CASSPGGGASNYGYTF. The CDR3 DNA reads TGTGCCAGCAGCCCCGGTGGGGGGGCCTCTAACTATGGCTACACCTTC.

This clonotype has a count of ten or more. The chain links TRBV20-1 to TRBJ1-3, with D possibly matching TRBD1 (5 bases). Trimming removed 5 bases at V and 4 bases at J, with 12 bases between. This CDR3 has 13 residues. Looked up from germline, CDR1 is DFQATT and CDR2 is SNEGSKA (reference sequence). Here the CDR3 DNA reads TGCAGTGCTTCCGGGACGGGCGGAAACACCATATATTTT. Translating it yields CSASGTGGNTIYF.

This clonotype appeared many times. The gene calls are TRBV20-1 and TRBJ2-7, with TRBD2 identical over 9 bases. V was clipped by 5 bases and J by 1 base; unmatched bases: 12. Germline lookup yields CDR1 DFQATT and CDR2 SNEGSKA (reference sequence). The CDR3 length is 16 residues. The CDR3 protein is CSAYPAGLAGSYEQYF. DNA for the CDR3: TGCAGTGCTTACCCGGCGGGGCTAGCGGGATCCTACGAGCAGTACTTC.

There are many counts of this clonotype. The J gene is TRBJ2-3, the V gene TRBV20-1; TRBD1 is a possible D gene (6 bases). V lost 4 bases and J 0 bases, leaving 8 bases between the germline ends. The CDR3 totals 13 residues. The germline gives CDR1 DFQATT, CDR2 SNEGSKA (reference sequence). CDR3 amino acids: CSAIDRSTDTQYF. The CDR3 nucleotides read TGCAGTGCTATCGACAGGAGCACAGATACGCAGTATTTT.

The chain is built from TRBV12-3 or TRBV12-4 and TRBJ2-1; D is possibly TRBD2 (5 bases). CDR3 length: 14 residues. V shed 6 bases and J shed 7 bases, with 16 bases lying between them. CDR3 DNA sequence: TGTGCCAGCAGACAGACGATGGGAGAGAATGAGCAGTTCTTC. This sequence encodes CASRQTMGENEQFF.

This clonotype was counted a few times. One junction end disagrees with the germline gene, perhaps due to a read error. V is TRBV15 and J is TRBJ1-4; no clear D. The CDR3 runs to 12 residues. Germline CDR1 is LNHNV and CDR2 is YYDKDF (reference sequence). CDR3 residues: CATSRDRTLRFF. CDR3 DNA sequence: TGTGCCACCAGCAGAGATCGTACCCTTCGGTTCTTT.